This TCR beta chain emerged from a study of blood T cell repertoires in COVID-19. In the study overall: T cells, B-cell-depleted T cells, or PBMCs provided the cDNA or gDNA that served as material.

Methods used by the authors: From reference gene primer amplification, estimates of nucleated cell counts were derived. Repertoires were generated with immunoSEQ multiplex PCR, while TCRdb's copy carries only in-frame clones and drops some. The DNA was the basis for D and trimming; V, J and clone size are from that table. The repertoire has some 68,000 clones, roughly 88% of them found once; the top ten carry under 0.6%. This clone was picked up a small number of times. CDR1 and CDR2 from the germline V gene are SGHTA and FQGNSA. The CDR3 contains 13 residues. V shed 5 bases and J 6 bases; nucleotides not matched to a gene: 6.

This sequence was found in a man aged 45 to 65 with COVID-19, enrolled during active disease. The sample consisted of peripheral blood. The J gene is TRBJ2-7, the V gene TRBV7-2; TRBD2 matches at 8 bases. The CDR3 loop is CASSPSGGGEQYF. CDR3 coding DNA: TGTGCCAGCAGCCCCTCGGGGGGGGGCGAGCAGTACTTC.